These 8 T cell receptor beta chains originate from one sample sequenced in a study of cytomegalovirus exposure and HLA in healthy donors. 60 Vbeta and 13 Jbeta primers were used in PCR. The assay was immunoSEQ multiplex PCR, and TCRdb's table has in-frame clones only and misses some. Of roughly 120,000 clones in the sample, around 78% were seen once. The sample taken for sequencing was PBMCs. The receptors come from a man between 60 and 70 years old in good health and CMV-seropositive.

This clone was counted between two and nine times. The same CDR3 arises from other DNA sequences in this sample as well. The chain joins TRBV2 to TRBJ1-2, with D uncertain. Trimming shortened V by 2 bases and J by 5 bases, and 6 bases separated the two germline ends. This CDR3 spans 12 amino acids. Germline lookup yields CDR1 SNHLY and CDR2 FYNNEI. CDR3 loop: CASSERGYGYTF. CDR3 in DNA: TGTGCCAGCAGTGAACGGGGTTATGGCTACACCTTC.

The chain has TRBV28 and TRBJ2-7, with 9 bases matching TRBD1. The CDR3 consists of 18 residues. V lost 6 bases, J lost 2 bases, and 17 bases stayed unmatched. Germline CDR1 MDHEN, CDR2 SYDVKM. For the CDR3, the DNA is TGTGCCAGCAGCATCAAAACAGGGGGCTCAGTCCTTACCTACGAGCAGTACTTC. Its translation is CASSIKTGGSVLTYEQYF. The full variable domain, in which reference TRBV28 and TRBJ2-7 provide the parts outside the CDR3, is DVKVTQSSRYLVKRTGEKVFLECVQDMDHENMFWYRQDPGLGLRLIYFSYDVKMKEKGDIPEGYSVSREKKERFSLILESASTNQTSMYLCASSIKTGGSVLTYEQYFGPGTRLTVT.

This clone has only one observation. The rearrangement uses TRBV6-6 and TRBJ2-1; 9 nucleotides align to TRBD1. The germline CDR1 and CDR2 sequences are MNHNY and SVGAGI (reference sequence). J lost 7 bases, V lost 6 bases, and 4 bases had no gene match. The CDR3 runs to 13 residues. CDR3 in amino acids: CASRGTGRNEQFF. Here the CDR3 DNA reads TGTGCCAGCAGGGGGACAGGGCGGAATGAGCAGTTCTTC.

The chain uses TRBV6-5 and TRBJ1-6, with D perhaps TRBD1 (6 bases). Germline values: CDR1 MNHEY, CDR2 SVGAGI. V was trimmed by 8 bases and J by 2 bases, leaving 10 bases between them. The CDR3 sequence is 14 residues long. The CDR3, as DNA: TGTGCCAGCCGCGAGGGGGCCTATAATTCACCCCTCCACTTT. Translated, it gives CASREGAYNSPLHF.

The J gene is TRBJ1-1, the V gene TRBV25-1; possible D gene TRBD1, 6 bases. Germline assignment: CDR1 MGHDK and CDR2 SYGVNS. This CDR3 contains 14 residues. The V end lost 5 bases, the J end lost 1 base, and 11 bases lay between the germline ends. The CDR3 sequence is CASSKGHKNTEAFF. The CDR3 DNA reads TGTGCCAGCAGTAAGGGACACAAGAACACTGAAGCTTTCTTT.

This rearrangement joins TRBV18 to TRBJ2-1; a weak D match, TRBD2 (5 bases). Trimming shortened V by 6 bases and J by 7 bases, and 10 bases separated the two germline ends. Per germline, CDR1 KGHSH and CDR2 LQKENI. The CDR3 contains 12 residues. CDR3 amino acids: CASSLPGNEQFF. The CDR3 coding sequence is TGTGCCAGCTCCCTCCCGGGGAATGAGCAGTTCTTC. Looking up the rest from reference TRBV18 and TRBJ2-1 gives the full variable domain: NAGVMQNPRHLVRRRGQEARLRCSPMKGHSHVYWYRQLPEEGLKFMVYLQKENIIDESGMPKERFSAEFPKEGPSILRIQQVVRGDSAAYFCASSLPGNEQFFGPGTRLTVL.

This rearrangement joins TRBV28 to TRBJ2-3; D possibly corresponds to TRBD1 (5 bases). Trimming took off 6 bases at V and 9 bases at J, with 16 bases between the two ends. The CDR3 totals 13 residues. Germline V CDR1 and CDR2: MDHEN, SYDVKM. The CDR3 sequence: CASSSTQGWTQYF. The CDR3 region has the DNA TGTGCCAGCAGCTCCACCCAGGGTTGGACGCAGTATTTT.

Only one count was recorded for this clone. The chain carries TRBV30 and TRBJ2-3, with D perhaps matching TRBD2 (7 bases). This CDR3 is built from 15 residues. Germline CDR1 and CDR2: GTSNPN and SVGIG (reference sequence). Trimming stripped 1 base from V and 6 bases from J, with 17 bases between. This chain's CDR3 is CAWSEGGATSDTQYF. Written as DNA, the CDR3 is TGTGCCTGGAGTGAAGGGGGGGCCACCTCGGATACGCAGTATTTT.